Shown below are 7 T cell receptor beta chains from a single sample sequenced in a study of long-term antiretroviral therapy in people with HIV. Version v3.0 of the immunoSEQ assay was performed at survey level. Sequencing used immunoSEQ multiplex PCR; TCRdb keeps in-frame clones, though not all of them. The data hold about 7,100 clones, with roughly 84% observed a single time. Sequencing was performed on unsorted PBMCs, taken 1.1 years after starting antiretroviral therapy. The receptors here all came from a man in his forties or fifties with HIV.

The rearrangement joins TRBV27 to TRBJ2-7, with TRBD1 identical over 11 bases. Per germline, CDR1 MNHEY and CDR2 SMNVEV (reference sequence). V lost 3 bases, J lost 2 bases, and 3 bases stayed unmatched. CDR3 length: 15 residues. CDR3 in DNA: TGTGCCAGCAGTTTTTTGGGACAGGGGGCCTACGAGCAGTACTTC. Protein sequence: CASSFLGQGAYEQYF.

This clone appeared a few times. The J gene is TRBJ2-7, the V gene TRBV27; D call uncertain. The germline V gene has CDR1 MNHEY and CDR2 SMNVEV (reference sequence). The CDR3 runs to 14 residues. V lost 7 bases, J lost 5 bases, and 18 bases lay in between. CDR3 region: CASTPLESSDEQYF. In DNA, the CDR3 is TGTGCCAGCACCCCCTTGGAGTCGTCGGACGAGCAGTACTTC.

This sequence joins TRBV18 and TRBJ1-6; D is uncertain. Looked up from germline, CDR1 is KGHSH and CDR2 is LQKENI. The CDR3 length is 15 residues. Trimming pared 2 bases from V and 2 bases from J, leaving 7 bases between. The CDR3 region is CASSPGAAYNSPLHF. CDR3 nucleotides: TGTGCCAGCTCACCAGGTGCAGCCTATAATTCACCCCTCCACTTT.

J is TRBJ1-1 and V is TRBV5-6; TRBD1 might be the D (6 bases). V lost 1 base to trimming and J lost 5 bases, with 6 bases between them. Germline V CDR1 and CDR2: SGHDT, YYEEEE. This CDR3 is 12 amino acids long. The CDR3 protein is CASSLTGTEAFF. CDR3 bases: TGTGCCAGCAGCTTGACAGGGACTGAAGCTTTCTTT.

The rearrangement joins TRBV5-5 to TRBJ2-7; TRBD2 agrees at 8 bases. Germline CDR1 is SGHKS and CDR2 is YYEKEE (reference sequence). J lost 7 bases, V lost 2 bases, and 5 bases had no gene match. CDR3 length equals 13 residues. CDR3 DNA: TGTGCCAGCAGCTTACAGCGGGGGATGGAGCAGTACTTC. Protein sequence: CASSLQRGMEQYF.

This clone was counted between two and nine times. CDR3 in DNA: TGTGCCAGCCTTAAGTCCTACGAGCAGTACTTC. This translates into CASLKSYEQYF. The V call is TRBV2, the J call TRBJ2-7, with D unresolved. The germline V gene encodes CDR1 SNHLY and CDR2 FYNNEI. V dropped 8 bases and J dropped 1 base, with 6 bases sitting between them. The CDR3 is 11 residues long.

The rearrangement joins TRBV10-3 to TRBJ1-4; D is unresolved. Germline CDR1 and CDR2: ENHRY and SYGVKD. CDR3 size: 15 residues. V was pared by 2 bases and J by 6 bases, with 13 bases between. CDR3 in DNA: TGTGCCATCAGTGAGCGGGCCGGGTTCGATGAAAAACTGTTTTTT. Translated: CAISERAGFDEKLFF.